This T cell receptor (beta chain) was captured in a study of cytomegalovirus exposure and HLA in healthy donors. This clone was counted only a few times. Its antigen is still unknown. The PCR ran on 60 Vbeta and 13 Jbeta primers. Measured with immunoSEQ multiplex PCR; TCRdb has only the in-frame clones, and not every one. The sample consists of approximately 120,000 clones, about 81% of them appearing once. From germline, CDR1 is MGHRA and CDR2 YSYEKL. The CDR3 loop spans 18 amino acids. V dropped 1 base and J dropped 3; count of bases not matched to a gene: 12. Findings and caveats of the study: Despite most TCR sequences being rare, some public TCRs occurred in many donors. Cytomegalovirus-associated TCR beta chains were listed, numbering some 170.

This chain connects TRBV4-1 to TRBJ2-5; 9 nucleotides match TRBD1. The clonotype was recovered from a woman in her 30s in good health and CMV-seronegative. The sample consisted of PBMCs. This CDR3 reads CASSQGSFGTGSEETQYF. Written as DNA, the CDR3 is TGCGCCAGCAGCCAAGGGAGCTTCGGGACAGGGTCGGAAGAGACCCAGTACTTC.